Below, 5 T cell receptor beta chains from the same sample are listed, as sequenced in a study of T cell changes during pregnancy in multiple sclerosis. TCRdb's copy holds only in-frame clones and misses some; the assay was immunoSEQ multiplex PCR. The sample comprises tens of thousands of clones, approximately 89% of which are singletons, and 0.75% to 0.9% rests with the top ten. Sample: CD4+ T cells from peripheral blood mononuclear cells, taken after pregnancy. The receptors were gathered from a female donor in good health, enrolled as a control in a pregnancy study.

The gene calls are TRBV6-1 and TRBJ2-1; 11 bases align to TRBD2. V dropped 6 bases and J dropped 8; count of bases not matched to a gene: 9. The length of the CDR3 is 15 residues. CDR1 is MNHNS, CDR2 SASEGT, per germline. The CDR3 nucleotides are TGTGCCAGCAGCTTTATAGCGGGGGGGGGCGATGAGCAGTTCTTC. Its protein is CASSFIAGGGDEQFF.

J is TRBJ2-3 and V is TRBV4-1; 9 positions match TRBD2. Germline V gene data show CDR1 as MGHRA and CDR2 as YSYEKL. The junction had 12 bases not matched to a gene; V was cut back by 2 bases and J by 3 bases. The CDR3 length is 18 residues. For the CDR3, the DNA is TGCGCCAGCAGCCAATCCCGAGTAATAGCGGGGGATACAGATACGCAGTATTTT. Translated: CASSQSRVIAGDTDTQYF.

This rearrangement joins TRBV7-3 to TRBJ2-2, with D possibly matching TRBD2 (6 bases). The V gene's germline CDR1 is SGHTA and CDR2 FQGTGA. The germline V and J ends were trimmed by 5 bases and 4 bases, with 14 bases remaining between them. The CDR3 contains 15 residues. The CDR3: CASSPSGLGTGELFF. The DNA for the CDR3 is TGTGCCAGCAGCCCGAGCGGGTTGGGCACCGGGGAGCTGTTTTTT.

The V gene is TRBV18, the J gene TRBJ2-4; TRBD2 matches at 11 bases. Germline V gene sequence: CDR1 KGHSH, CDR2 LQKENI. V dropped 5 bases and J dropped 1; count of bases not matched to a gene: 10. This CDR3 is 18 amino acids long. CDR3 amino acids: CASSSGLADPSAKNIQYF. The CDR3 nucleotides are TGTGCCAGCTCATCGGGACTAGCGGACCCCTCTGCCAAAAACATTCAGTACTTC.

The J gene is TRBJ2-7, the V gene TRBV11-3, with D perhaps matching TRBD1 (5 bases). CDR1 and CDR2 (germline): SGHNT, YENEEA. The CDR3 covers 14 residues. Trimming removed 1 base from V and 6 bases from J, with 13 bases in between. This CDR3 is CASSLGAGLGEQYF. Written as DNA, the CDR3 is TGTGCCAGCAGCTTAGGGGCAGGGCTAGGCGAGCAGTACTTC.